The 15 T cell receptor beta chains presented below share a single source sample, sequenced in a study of early T cells in non-severe SARS-CoV-2 infection. TCRdb analysed the 5' RACE reads with MiXCR anew, one entry per CDR3 protein. Of over 30,000 distinct CDR3 sequences in the sample, approximately 7.1% were seen once. The sample consisted of whole blood, taken at baseline. The receptors were gathered from an adult who was a healthcare worker with PCR-confirmed SARS-CoV-2 infection or an uninfected control (not recorded which).

This clonotype is deemed medium-sized. The V and J genes are TRBV9 and TRBJ2-6, with D unresolved. Germline lookup yields CDR1 SGDLS and CDR2 YYNGEE. Deletions cut 0 bases from V and 4 bases from J, with 2 bases between. The CDR3 loop spans 13 amino acids. The CDR3 loop is CASSVEGANVLTF. The CDR3, as DNA: TGTGCCAGCAGCGTAGAAGGGGCCAACGTCCTGACTTTC.

Ten or more counts support this clonotype. V is TRBV20-1 and J is TRBJ1-2, with no clear D. V shed 6 bases and J shed 4 bases, with 12 bases lying between them. This CDR3 spans 12 amino acids. CDR1 is DFQATT and CDR2 is SNEGSKA in the germline V gene (reference sequence). The CDR3 DNA reads TGCAGTGCGGAGTTGGGGTCCTATGGCTACACCTTC. This translates into CSAELGSYGYTF.

This clonotype appeared many times. The chain employs TRBV5-4 and TRBJ2-3, with D possibly being TRBD1 or TRBD2 (6 bases each). Germline CDR1 is SGHNT and CDR2 is YYREEE (reference sequence). The CDR3 is 16 amino acids. Deletions cut 4 bases from V and 6 bases from J, with 21 bases between. CDR3 protein: CASSPPRGQGRDTQYF. The CDR3 DNA follows: TGTGCCAGCAGCCCACCCCGGGGGCAGGGACGGGATACGCAGTATTTT.

This clonotype was observed many times. One junction end does not reproduce the germline sequence, and a read error may be involved. The chain carries TRBV24-1 and TRBJ1-2; 8 bases match TRBD1. Germline CDR1 is KGHDR and CDR2 is SFDVKD. This CDR3 comprises 11 residues. The CDR3 nucleotides are TGTGCCACCAGTGAACGGGACAGGTTGATCTTC. This gives the protein CATSERDRLIF.

This clonotype was seen only a few times. The chain combines TRBV29-1 with TRBJ2-2; D not resolved. Looked up from germline, CDR1 is SQVTM and CDR2 is ANQGSEA. This CDR3 contains 14 residues. Trimming cost V 2 bases and J 0 bases, with 7 bases left between them. The CDR3 sequence: CSVERVSNTGELFF. The CDR3 nucleotides are TGCAGCGTTGAACGGGTCTCGAACACCGGGGAGCTGTTTTTT.

This clonotype is deemed medium-sized (0.01 to 0.1%). The chain combines TRBV10-2 with TRBJ2-1; D possibly corresponds to TRBD2 (6 bases). This CDR3 region has 12 residues. Germline V lookup: CDR1 WSHSY, CDR2 SAAADI. V lost 6 bases, J lost 9 bases, and 12 bases lay in between. The chain's CDR3 is CASRRGEGEQFF. The CDR3 nucleotides are TGCGCCAGCAGGCGGGGTGAGGGTGAGCAGTTCTTC.

This clonotype was seen at least ten times. This chain connects TRBV20-1 to TRBJ2-3, with unresolved D. The CDR3 covers 17 residues. Looked up from germline, CDR1 is DFQATT and CDR2 is SNEGSKA (reference sequence). The germline V and J ends were trimmed by 0 bases and 2 bases, with 18 bases remaining between them. CDR3 bases: TGCAGTGCTAGAGATCTCGTCGCGGCGAGCTTCACAGATACGCAGTATTTT. Protein product: CSARDLVAASFTDTQYF.

The genes are TRBV28 and TRBJ2-3; 11 bases line up with TRBD2. CDR3 size: 16 residues. CDR1 MDHEN and CDR2 SYDVKM come from the germline V gene. V dropped 6 bases and J dropped 3; count of bases not matched to a gene: 8. CDR3 sequence (DNA): TGTGCCAGCAGGCGCAGACTAGCGGGATTTACAGATACGCAGTATTTT. It codes for CASRRRLAGFTDTQYF.

The rearrangement links TRBV20-1 to TRBJ2-3; 7 bases are shared with TRBD2. Germline V lookup: CDR1 DFQATT, CDR2 SNEGSKA (reference sequence). The trim removed 0 bases at V and 4 bases at J, leaving 4 bases unmatched. The CDR3 loop spans 14 amino acids. Here the CDR3 reads CSARDPLAADTQYF. CDR3 bases: TGCAGTGCTAGAGATCCCCTAGCGGCAGATACGCAGTATTTT.

This clonotype was seen only a few times. The chain uses TRBV4-3 and TRBJ2-1; TRBD2 matches 9 bases. Germline-derived CDR1 and CDR2 are LGHNA and YSLEER. With V trimmed by 0 bases and J by 7 bases, 19 bases remained unmatched. CDR3 length: 20 residues. The CDR3 is CASSQDHVFFGGRAGNEQFF. The CDR3 DNA is TGCGCCAGCAGCCAAGATCACGTTTTTTTTGGCGGGAGGGCCGGAAATGAGCAGTTCTTC.

The table lists this clonotype with a few counts. V and J are TRBV27 and TRBJ2-1, with 10 positions matching TRBD2. V shed 5 bases and J 9 bases; nucleotides not matched to a gene: 16. Germline V lookup: CDR1 MNHEY, CDR2 SMNVEV (reference sequence). This CDR3 region has 17 residues. For the CDR3, the DNA is TGTGCCAGCAGTGTCGCTAGCGGGAGTGTGTCGGTACGTGAGCAGTTCTTC. It yields the protein CASSVASGSVSVREQFF.

V usage is TRBV27 and J usage is TRBJ2-4; possible D gene TRBD1, 5 bases. Trimming pared 7 bases from V and 1 base from J, leaving 17 bases between. Germline lookup yields CDR1 MNHEY and CDR2 SMNVEV (reference sequence). The CDR3 sequence is 16 residues long. CDR3 in amino acids: CASKGWGSGAKNIQYF. The CDR3 DNA is TGTGCCAGCAAGGGCTGGGGCAGTGGGGCCAAAAACATTCAGTACTTC.

This clonotype was seen many times. The rearrangement links TRBV2 to TRBJ2-1; TRBD2 agrees at 8 bases. Trimming at V came to 5 bases and at J to 0 bases, leaving 6 bases not matched to a gene. CDR3 length: 16 amino acids. Germline V gene sequence: CDR1 SNHLY, CDR2 FYNNEI. The CDR3 sequence: CASSSQRGSSYNEQFF. The DNA of the CDR3 is TGTGCCAGCAGTTCACAGCGGGGGAGCTCCTACAATGAGCAGTTCTTC.

This chain connects TRBV5-1 to TRBJ2-2; D might be TRBD1 (5 bases). V was pared by 4 bases and J by 4 bases, with 17 bases between. Germline V gene lookup returns CDR1 SGHRS and CDR2 YFSETQ. The CDR3 contains 16 residues. The CDR3 reads CASSRVDSPATGELFF. CDR3 DNA: TGCGCCAGCAGCAGAGTCGACAGCCCAGCCACCGGGGAGCTGTTTTTT.

This clonotype was seen ten or more times. The chain combines TRBV29-1 with TRBJ2-1; 10 bases line up with TRBD1. CDR3 length: 15 residues. J was trimmed by 5 bases and V by 7 bases; bases with no gene match: 11. Germline-derived CDR1 and CDR2 are SQVTM and ANQGSEA. The CDR3 reads CSGGPGQGFNNEQFF. As DNA, the CDR3 is TGCAGCGGCGGACCGGGACAGGGGTTCAACAATGAGCAGTTCTTC.